This TCR beta chain stems from a study of blood T cell repertoires in COVID-19. This CDR3 spans 15 amino acids. Germline V lookup: CDR1 MNHNY, CDR2 SVGAGI (reference sequence). Trimming left V 0 bases short and J 4 bases short, with 12 bases between. As originally analysed: For nucleated cells, counts were estimated from reference gene primer amplification. Libraries were prepared by immunoSEQ multiplex PCR; TCRdb keeps only in-frame clonotypes and omits some of them. V, J and clone size derive from that table, while D and trimming were established from the DNA sequence. The table shows about 230,000 clones, with approximately 87% occurring only once.

The sequencing input was peripheral blood. This chain joins TRBV6-6 and TRBJ1-1; possible D gene TRBD1, 6 bases. The sequence derives from a woman aged 65 to 85 with active or convalescent COVID-19. For the CDR3, the DNA is TGTGCCAGCAGTTACTCAGCAGGGGCCGTCACTGAAGCTTTCTTT. Translating gives CASSYSAGAVTEAFF.